This TCR beta chain was observed in a study of T-cell memory formation after mild COVID-19. A single record per CDR3 protein comes from TCRdb applying MiXCR to the 5' RACE reads. This repertoire shows approximately 430,000 distinct CDR3 sequences, more than 20% found once; its top ten account for 13%. Material: PBMCs or a T cell subset sorted from them (not recorded which). This clonotype was obtained from an adult woman who had mild COVID-19 (a few samples of this study predate the infection). Cell type and time point are not known.

This chain's CDR3 is CSARDAGGSETQYF. In DNA form, the CDR3 reads TGCAGTGCTAGAGATGCCGGGGGTTCAGAGACCCAGTACTTC. The chain is built from TRBV20-1 and TRBJ2-5, with D perhaps TRBD2 (6 bases). V lost 0 bases and J 4 bases, leaving 12 bases between the germline ends. Per germline, CDR1 DFQATT and CDR2 SNEGSKA (reference sequence). The CDR3 is 14 residues long.